Listed here are 3 T cell receptor beta chains from one sample, sequenced in a study of Tregs in tolerant kidney transplant recipients (dated 2019 in TCRdb). The label giving this sample's time point can be read as: blood sample drawn before combined kidney and bone marrow transplant. Libraries came from the immunoSEQ multiplex PCR assay. The table comes from immuneACCESS by way of TCRdb, which keeps in-frame sequences with V and J called. Part of the clones is missing from these tables; in studies checked, under half for an unresolved V gene and the rest for unknown reasons. The sample data list approximately 75,000 clones, and under 95% of these were observed just once. The ten largest clones capture approximately 0.3% of the sample. Material: Tregs from blood, obtained before the transplant. All receptors come from a human donor who received a combined kidney and bone marrow transplant.

The rearrangement joins TRBV5-1 to TRBJ2-3; TRBD2 matches 13 bases. There are 15 residues in the CDR3. Per the germline V gene, CDR1 is SGHRS and CDR2 is YFSETQ. Trimming cost V 6 bases and J 4 bases; bases outside gene matches: 5. The CDR3, as DNA: TGCGCCAGCAACCTACTAGCGGGAGGGGCAGATACGCAGTATTTT. Protein product: CASNLLAGGADTQYF.

This clone was seen once. Sequence at one end of the junction differs from germline and may be a read error. The chain links TRBV6-1 to TRBJ2-1; 12 bases align to TRBD2. CDR3 length: 14 residues. Per the germline V gene, CDR1 is MNHNS and CDR2 is SASEGT. The CDR3 nucleotides are TGTGCCAGCAGCGTCTCTGGGACTAGCGGGCCGCTGGTCTTC. Translation gives CASSVSGTSGPLVF.

The chain recombines TRBV10-1 with TRBJ2-4, with TRBD2 identical over 9 bases. Germline CDR1 is WNHNN and CDR2 is SYGVQD (reference sequence). CDR3 length: 18 residues. Losses at the gene ends were 2 bases for V and 0 bases for J; bases not matched to a gene: 8. CDR3 region: CASSELAGGSLAKNIQYF. CDR3 DNA sequence: TGCGCCAGCAGTGAGCTTGCGGGAGGGAGCCTAGCCAAAAACATTCAGTACTTC.